The 23 T cell receptor beta chains below were found in one sample sequenced in a study of cytomegalovirus exposure and HLA in healthy donors. It was with 60 Vbeta and 13 Jbeta primers that the PCR ran. Assay used: immunoSEQ multiplex PCR; TCRdb lists only in-frame clones, some missing. The sample includes 150,000 to 200,000 clones, around 77% of them seen just once. Sequencing was carried out using PBMCs. These receptor sequences come from a man aged 55 to 70 in good health and CMV-seronegative.

This clone was counted a few times. This chain uses TRBV10-3 with TRBJ1-1, with 8 bases aligning to TRBD1. There are 14 residues in the CDR3. Germline V gene lookup returns CDR1 ENHRY and CDR2 SYGVKD. V lost 3 bases, J lost 10 bases, and 10 bases stayed unmatched. CDR3 nucleotides: TGTGCCATCAGTGACTACGACAGGGGTAAACGAGCTTTCTTT. It encodes CAISDYDRGKRAFF.

The chain links TRBV9 to TRBJ1-2; 9 bases map to TRBD1. J gave up 3 bases and V 4 bases, and 7 bases lay outside the gene matches. CDR3 length: 15 residues. Per the germline V gene, CDR1 is SGDLS and CDR2 is YYNGEE. Here the CDR3 DNA reads TGTGCCAGCAGCCTGGGACAGGGCGTTTACTATGGCTACACCTTC. Amino acids: CASSLGQGVYYGYTF.

The chain recombines TRBV29-1 with TRBJ1-1; no definite D call. Trimming cost V 3 bases and J 1 base, with 12 bases left between them. CDR3 length equals 14 residues. Germline V CDR1 and CDR2: SQVTM, ANQGSEA. The CDR3 region has the DNA TGCAGCGTTGACAGAGGAGGGAAGAACACTGAAGCTTTCTTT. It is translated as CSVDRGGKNTEAFF. The whole variable domain, remainder taken from reference TRBV29-1 and TRBJ1-1, is SAVISQKPSRDICQRGTSLTIQCQVDSQVTMMFWYRQQPGQSLTLIATANQGSEATYESGFVIDKFPISRPNLTFSTLTVSNMSPEDSSIYLCSVDRGGKNTEAFFGQGTRLTVV.

V is TRBV6-5 and J is TRBJ1-2; TRBD1 might be the D (5 bases). Germline V gene lookup returns CDR1 MNHEY and CDR2 SVGAGI. Trimming took off 5 bases at V and 4 bases at J, with 14 bases between the two ends. The CDR3 sequence is 14 residues long. This chain's CDR3 is CASSPGWGSYGYTF. Written as DNA, the CDR3 is TGTGCCAGCAGTCCCGGATGGGGCTCCTATGGCTACACCTTC.

The CDR3 nucleotides read TGTGCCAGCAGCCCGCGGGGGGGTGGCGCAGATACGCAGTATTTT. This sequence encodes CASSPRGGGADTQYF. The J gene is TRBJ2-3, the V gene TRBV5-4; TRBD2 matches at 9 bases. Germline CDR1 is SGHNT and CDR2 is YYREEE (reference sequence). The ends lost 4 bases at V and 4 bases at J; junction bases unmatched: 7. CDR3 size: 15 residues.

This chain connects TRBV9 to TRBJ2-1, with 7 bases fitting TRBD2. V lost 0 bases, J lost 5 bases, and 8 bases stayed unmatched. This CDR3 has 16 residues. From germline, CDR1 is SGDLS and CDR2 YYNGEE. CDR3 sequence reads: CASSVGGGVKNNEQFF. The CDR3 DNA reads as TGTGCCAGCAGCGTAGGGGGGGGAGTAAAGAACAATGAGCAGTTCTTC.

The rearrangement uses TRBV4-2 and TRBJ2-7; 7 bases fit TRBD2. Germline CDR1 reads LGHNA; CDR2 reads YNFKEQ. This CDR3 is built from 15 residues. V lost 0 bases and J lost 2; bases outside the gene matches: 4. CDR3 DNA: TGTGCCAGCAGCCAAGAATGGGGGGGTACCTACGAGCAGTACTTC. This gives the protein CASSQEWGGTYEQYF.

The chain is built from TRBV2 and TRBJ1-4, with TRBD1 as a possible D gene (6 bases). V was clipped by 8 bases and J by 2 bases, with 12 bases between them. The CDR3 has 14 residues. In germline, CDR1 is SNHLY, CDR2 FYNNEI. The CDR3 coding sequence is TGTGCCAGCTCCTGGGGGGGCACTAATGAAAAACTGTTTTTT. This sequence encodes CASSWGGTNEKLFF.

This sequence joins TRBV11-2 and TRBJ1-2; TRBD1 is a possible D gene (6 bases). The V end lost 3 bases, the J end lost 7 bases, and 15 bases lay between the germline ends. CDR3 length equals 14 residues. Germline V lookup: CDR1 SGHAT, CDR2 FQNNGV. The CDR3 here is CASSFAGDVGGYTF. CDR3 nucleotide sequence: TGTGCCAGCAGCTTTGCAGGGGACGTGGGTGGCTACACCTTC.

This clone appeared a single time. V usage is TRBV27 and J usage is TRBJ2-4, with TRBD1 matching 7 bases. V dropped 5 bases and J dropped 6; count of bases not matched to a gene: 7. In germline, CDR1 is MNHEY, CDR2 SMNVEV (reference sequence). The CDR3 spans 14 residues. CDR3 coding DNA: TGTGCCAGCAGTCGGACAGGTTCGAGAAACATTCAGTACTTC. Translating gives CASSRTGSRNIQYF.

The sample holds a few counts of this clone. This chain uses TRBV4-2 with TRBJ1-1; possible D gene TRBD1, 6 bases. The CDR3 spans 15 residues. CDR1 and CDR2 from the germline V gene are LGHNA and YNFKEQ. V was shortened by 5 bases and J by 5 bases, with 18 bases between the two germline ends. CDR3 loop: CASSELGRQGTEAFF. For the CDR3, the DNA is TGTGCCAGCAGCGAACTAGGTAGGCAGGGGACTGAAGCTTTCTTT.

This clone has only one observation. The V and J genes are TRBV27 and TRBJ1-1, with D hard to call. The CDR3 has 13 residues. Trimming took off 0 bases at V and 3 bases at J, with 5 bases between the two ends. CDR1 MNHEY and CDR2 SMNVEV come from the germline V gene (reference sequence). CDR3 DNA sequence: TGTGCCAGCAGTTTATCCGGGGACACTGAAGCTTTCTTT. This codes for CASSLSGDTEAFF.

About this clone itself: At one end the junction does not follow the germline gene, possibly because of a read error. The chain has TRBV5-6 and TRBJ1-2; D might be TRBD1 (6 bases). CDR3 length: 12 amino acids. From germline, CDR1 is SGHDT and CDR2 YYEEEE. CDR3 residues: CASSDQGLRYPF. The CDR3 DNA reads TGTGCCAGCAGCGACCAGGGGCTGCGCTACCCCTTC.

This clone was detected only a few times. This rearrangement joins TRBV18 to TRBJ2-3; 10 bases map to TRBD1. The CDR3 runs 15 residues. V shed 5 bases, J shed 3 bases, and the junction held 5 bases outside the gene matches. From germline, CDR1 is KGHSH and CDR2 LQKENI. The CDR3 is CASSLGQGLTDTQYF. CDR3 nucleotide sequence: TGTGCCAGCTCATTGGGACAGGGGCTGACAGATACGCAGTATTTT.

This clone appeared a single time. V usage is TRBV5-8 and J usage is TRBJ2-7, with D unresolved. The V end lost 9 bases, the J end lost 2 bases, and 12 bases lay between the germline ends. CDR3 length: 12 amino acids. Germline-derived CDR1 and CDR2 are SGHTS and YDEGEE. The CDR3 bases are TGTGCCACCTCGATCCGGGCCTACGAGCAGTACTTC. It yields the protein CATSIRAYEQYF.

The gene calls are TRBV5-1 and TRBJ2-2; D gene uncertain. The germline V and J ends were trimmed by 4 bases and 2 bases, with 18 bases remaining between them. The germline V gene encodes CDR1 SGHRS and CDR2 YFSETQ. The CDR3 loop spans 17 amino acids. The CDR3 nucleotides read TGCGCCAGCAGCCATCGGCGACCAGACTTAAACACCGGGGAGCTGTTTTTT. Translating it yields CASSHRRPDLNTGELFF.

This chain connects TRBV5-4 to TRBJ2-2; perhaps TRBD2 as D (6 bases). The CDR3 runs 16 residues. Trimming left V 3 bases short and J 0 bases short, with 12 bases between. The germline V gene encodes CDR1 SGHNT and CDR2 YYREEE (reference sequence). The CDR3: CASSWGDFSNTGELFF. The CDR3 DNA reads TGTGCCAGCAGCTGGGGGGACTTTTCGAACACCGGGGAGCTGTTTTTT. The whole variable domain, filled in from reference TRBV5-4 and TRBJ2-2, reads ETGVTQSPTHLIKTRGQQVTLRCSSQSGHNTVSWYQQALGQGPQFIFQYYREEENGRGNFPPRFSGLQFPNYSSELNVNALELDDSALYLCASSWGDFSNTGELFFGEGSRLTVL.

V gene TRBV7-8 combines with J gene TRBJ1-4; 7 nucleotides match TRBD1. Germline V lookup: CDR1 SGHVS, CDR2 FQNEAQ. The CDR3 contains 17 residues. Trimming cost V 5 bases and J 4 bases; bases outside gene matches: 13. CDR3 sequence reads: CASSPGQNRRGNEKLFF. In DNA form, the CDR3 reads TGTGCCAGCAGCCCGGGACAGAACCGCAGGGGTAATGAAAAACTGTTTTTT.

The J gene is TRBJ1-4, the V gene TRBV13; D gene uncertain. The CDR3 is made up of 14 amino acids. Looked up from germline, CDR1 is PRHDT and CDR2 is FYEKMQ (reference sequence). V was cut by 1 base and J by 10 bases, with 13 bases left in between. The DNA for the CDR3 is TGTGCCAGCAGCTTAGTGCCGGGGTCAGGAAAACTGTTTTTT. Translation: CASSLVPGSGKLFF.

This chain joins TRBV11-3 and TRBJ2-2, with 8 nucleotides matching TRBD1. The ends lost 2 bases at V and 4 bases at J; junction bases unmatched: 3. CDR3 length equals 15 residues. Germline V lookup: CDR1 SGHNT, CDR2 YENEEA. CDR3 coding DNA: TGTGCCAGCAGCTTATACACAGGGGGCACCGGGGAGCTGTTTTTT. Protein: CASSLYTGGTGELFF.

The chain uses TRBV6-1 and TRBJ2-5; D not certain. This CDR3 contains 14 residues. Germline loops: CDR1 MNHNS, CDR2 SASEGT. Between the trimmed V and J ends, which lost 2 bases and 4 bases, there was a span of 11 bases. CDR3 in amino acids: CASSETSEPETQYF. The DNA of the CDR3 is TGTGCCAGCAGTGAAACCTCGGAGCCAGAGACCCAGTACTTC.

The chain couples TRBV15 to TRBJ1-1; D is undetermined. V was cut by 4 bases and J by 6 bases, with 12 bases left in between. The CDR3 consists of 13 residues. CDR1 LNHNV and CDR2 YYDKDF come from the germline V gene (reference sequence). The CDR3: CATSIFRGAEAFF. DNA for the CDR3: TGTGCCACCAGCATCTTCCGAGGTGCTGAAGCTTTCTTT.

Comment on this clone: Compared with germline, one end of the junction differs, possibly owing to a read error. The V and J genes are TRBV7-9 and TRBJ1-5; 12 bases align to TRBD1. CDR3 length equals 15 residues. Germline V gene lookup returns CDR1 SEHNR and CDR2 FQNEAQ (reference sequence). CDR3 loop: CASSWGTGGGQPQNF. CDR3 coding DNA: TGTGCCAGCAGCTGGGGGACAGGGGGCGGTCAGCCCCAGAATTTT. The full variable domain, completed using reference TRBV7-9 and TRBJ1-5, is DTGVSQNPRHKITKRGQNVTFRCDPISEHNRLYWYRQTLGQGPEFLTYFQNEAQLEKSRLLSDRFSAERPKGSFSTLEIQRTEQGDSAMYLCASSWGTGGGQPQNFGDGTRLSIL.